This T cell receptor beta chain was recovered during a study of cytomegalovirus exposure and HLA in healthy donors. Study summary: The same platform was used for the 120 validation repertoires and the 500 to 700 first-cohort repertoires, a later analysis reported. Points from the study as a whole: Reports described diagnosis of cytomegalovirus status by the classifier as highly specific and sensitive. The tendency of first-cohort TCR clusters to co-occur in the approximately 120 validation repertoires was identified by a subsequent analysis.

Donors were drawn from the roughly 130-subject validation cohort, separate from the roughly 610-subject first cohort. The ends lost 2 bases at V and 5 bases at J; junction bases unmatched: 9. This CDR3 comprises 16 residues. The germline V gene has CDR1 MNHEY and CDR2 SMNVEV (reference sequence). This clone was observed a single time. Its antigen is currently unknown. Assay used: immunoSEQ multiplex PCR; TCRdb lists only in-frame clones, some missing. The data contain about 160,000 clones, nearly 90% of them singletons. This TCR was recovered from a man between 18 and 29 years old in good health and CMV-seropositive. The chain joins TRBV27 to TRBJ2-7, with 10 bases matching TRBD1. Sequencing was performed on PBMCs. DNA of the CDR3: TGTGCCAGCAGTTTAAGATTAGGACAGGGGGAAGACGAGCAGTACTTC. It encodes CASSLRLGQGEDEQYF.